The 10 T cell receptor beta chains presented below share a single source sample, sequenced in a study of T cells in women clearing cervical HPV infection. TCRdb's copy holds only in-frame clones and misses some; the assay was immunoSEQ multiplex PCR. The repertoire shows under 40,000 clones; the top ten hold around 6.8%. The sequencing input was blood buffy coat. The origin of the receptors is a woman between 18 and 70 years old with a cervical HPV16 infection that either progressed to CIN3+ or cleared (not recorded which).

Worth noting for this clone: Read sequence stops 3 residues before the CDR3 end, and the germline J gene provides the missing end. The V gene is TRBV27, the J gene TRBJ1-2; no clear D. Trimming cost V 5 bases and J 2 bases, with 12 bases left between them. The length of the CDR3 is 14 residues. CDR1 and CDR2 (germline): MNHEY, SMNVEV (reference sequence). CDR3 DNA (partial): TGTGCCAGCAGTCCGTTAACTAAAAACTATGGC. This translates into CASSPLTKNYG. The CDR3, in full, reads CASSPLTKNYGYTF.

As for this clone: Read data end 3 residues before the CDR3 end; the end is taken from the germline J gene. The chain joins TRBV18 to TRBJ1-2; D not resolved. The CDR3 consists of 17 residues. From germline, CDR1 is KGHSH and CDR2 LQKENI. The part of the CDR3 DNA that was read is TGTGCCAGCTCACCACCGTTCGCGGGAGGATTAACAGATACC. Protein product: CASSPPFAGGLTDT. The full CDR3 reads CASSPPFAGGLTDTYTF.

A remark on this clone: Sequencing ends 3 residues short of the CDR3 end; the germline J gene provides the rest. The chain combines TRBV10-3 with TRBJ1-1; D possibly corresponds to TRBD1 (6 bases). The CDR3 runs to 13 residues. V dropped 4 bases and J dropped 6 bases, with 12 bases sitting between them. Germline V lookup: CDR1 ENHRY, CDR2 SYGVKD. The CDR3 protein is CAISVSDRSEAFF. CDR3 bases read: TGTGCCATCAGTGTTTCGGACAGATCTGAA.

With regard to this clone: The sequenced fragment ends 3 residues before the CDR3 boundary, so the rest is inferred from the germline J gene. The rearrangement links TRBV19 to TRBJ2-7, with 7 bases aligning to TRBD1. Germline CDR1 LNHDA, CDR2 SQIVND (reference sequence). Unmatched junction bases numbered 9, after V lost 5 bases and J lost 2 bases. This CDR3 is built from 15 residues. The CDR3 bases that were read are TGTGCCAGTAGTTTCCGACAGGGAGATCCCTACGAG. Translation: CASSFRQGDPYE. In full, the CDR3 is CASSFRQGDPYEQYF.

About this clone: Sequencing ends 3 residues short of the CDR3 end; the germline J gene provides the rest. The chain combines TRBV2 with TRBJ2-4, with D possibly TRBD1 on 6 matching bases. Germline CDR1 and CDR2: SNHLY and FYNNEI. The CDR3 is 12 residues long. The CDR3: CASSVDRETQYF. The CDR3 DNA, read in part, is TGTGCCAGCAGTGTGGACAGAGAGACT.

The CDR3 region is CASSDRQGARHTEAFF. CDR3 DNA (partial): TGTGCCAGCAGTGACCGACAGGGGGCGAGGCACACTGAA. This chain joins TRBV6-2 or TRBV6-3 and TRBJ1-1, with 10 nucleotides matching TRBD1. The CDR3 end is not reached by the read, which stops 3 residues before it; the germline J gene fills it in. This CDR3 spans 16 amino acids. Losses at the gene ends were 5 bases for V and 3 bases for J; bases not matched to a gene: 9. In germline, CDR1 is MNHEY, CDR2 SVGEGT.

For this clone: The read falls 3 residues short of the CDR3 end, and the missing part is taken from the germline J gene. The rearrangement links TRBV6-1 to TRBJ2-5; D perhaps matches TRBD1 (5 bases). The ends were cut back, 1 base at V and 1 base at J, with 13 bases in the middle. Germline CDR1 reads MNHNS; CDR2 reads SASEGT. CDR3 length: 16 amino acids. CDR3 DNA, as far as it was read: TGTGCCAGCAGTGAAGGGGCCCTAGGGGCCCAAGAGACC. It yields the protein CASSEGALGAQET. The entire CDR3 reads CASSEGALGAQETQYF.

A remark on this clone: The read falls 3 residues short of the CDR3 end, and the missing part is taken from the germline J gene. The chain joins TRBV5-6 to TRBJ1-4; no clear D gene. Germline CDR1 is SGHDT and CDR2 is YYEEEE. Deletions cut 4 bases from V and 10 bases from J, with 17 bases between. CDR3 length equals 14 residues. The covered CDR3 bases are TGTGCCAGCAGCCCTCACCCACCCCGAGGAAAA. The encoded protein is CASSPHPPRGK. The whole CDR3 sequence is CASSPHPPRGKLFF.

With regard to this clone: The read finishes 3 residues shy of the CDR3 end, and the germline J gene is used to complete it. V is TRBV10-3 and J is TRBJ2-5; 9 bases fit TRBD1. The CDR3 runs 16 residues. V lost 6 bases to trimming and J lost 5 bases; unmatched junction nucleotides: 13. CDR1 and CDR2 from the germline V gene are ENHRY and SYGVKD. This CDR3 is CAISPGQGPSLETQYF. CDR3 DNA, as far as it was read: TGTGCCATCAGCCCGGGACAGGGACCATCCTTGGAGACC.

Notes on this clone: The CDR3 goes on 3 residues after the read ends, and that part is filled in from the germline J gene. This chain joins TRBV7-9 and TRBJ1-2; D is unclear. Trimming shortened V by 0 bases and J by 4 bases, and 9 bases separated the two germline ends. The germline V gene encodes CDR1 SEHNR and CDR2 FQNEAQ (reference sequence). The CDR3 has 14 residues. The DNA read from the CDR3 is TGTGCCAGCAGCTTAGCGTCCGAAGGCTATGGC. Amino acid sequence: CASSLASEGYG. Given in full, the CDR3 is CASSLASEGYGYTF. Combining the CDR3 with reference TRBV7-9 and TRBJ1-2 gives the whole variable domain DTGVSQNPRHKITKRGQNVTFRCDPISEHNRLYWYRQTLGQGPEFLTYFQNEAQLEKSRLLSDRFSAERPKGSFSTLEIQRTEQGDSAMYLCASSLASEGYGYTFGSGTRLTVV.